Presented here are 21 T cell receptor beta chains from one specimen sequenced in a study of shared clonotypes between healthy human individuals (dated by TCRdb to 2018 to 2021). Libraries were made using the immunoSEQ multiplex PCR assay. TCRdb took this table from immuneACCESS and kept in-frame rearrangements with V and J called. Such tables lack part of the clones; where checked against another copy, unresolved V genes explain under half of the gap, and the rest is unexplained. The sample table contains around 1.4 million clones; only one count was recorded for about 98.5% of them. Jointly, the top ten make up roughly 0.35% of the sample. Sample: naive CD4+ T cells sorted from blood. The cell subset or site label corresponds to: CD45RA+ positively selected. The receptors stem from a man younger than 40 in good health.

This rearrangement joins TRBV7-9 to TRBJ2-2; D unresolved. This CDR3 has 11 amino acids. CDR1 and CDR2 (germline): SEHNR, FQNEAQ (reference sequence). Trimming left V 6 bases short and J 5 bases short, with 4 bases between. The CDR3 is CASRPTGELFF. CDR3 nucleotides: TGTGCCAGCAGACCTACCGGGGAGCTGTTTTTT.

The chain is built from TRBV15 and TRBJ2-3; 10 bases match TRBD2. Looked up from germline, CDR1 is LNHNV and CDR2 is YYDKDF (reference sequence). Trimming took 5 bases from V and 0 from J; bases not matched to a gene: 5. CDR3 size: 16 residues. The CDR3 region has the DNA TGTGCCACCAGCCCCGGACTAGCGGAGAGCACAGATACGCAGTATTTT. It codes for CATSPGLAESTDTQYF.

V gene TRBV4-1 combines with J gene TRBJ2-3; D possibly uses TRBD1 or TRBD2 (5 bases each). Trimming took 3 bases from V and 2 from J, leaving 21 bases between them. There are 18 residues in the CDR3. Germline CDR1 and CDR2: MGHRA and YSYEKL. CDR3 loop: CASSHPPWGSSNTDTQYF. As DNA, the CDR3 is TGCGCCAGCAGCCACCCACCTTGGGGGTCTTCTAACACAGATACGCAGTATTTT.

CDR3 nucleotides: TGTGCCAGCTCACCAGGCTCTAGCAGCATCACAGATACGCAGTATTTT. This encodes CASSPGSSSITDTQYF. This chain uses TRBV18 with TRBJ2-3; D might be TRBD2 (5 bases). Trimming removed 2 bases at V and 2 bases at J, with 14 bases between. The CDR3 spans 16 residues. CDR1 and CDR2 (germline): KGHSH, LQKENI.

The V gene is TRBV6-6, the J gene TRBJ1-4, with D maybe TRBD1 (6 bases). The CDR3 has 13 amino acids. V was clipped by 11 bases and J by 3 bases, with 13 bases between them. Germline loops: CDR1 MNHNY, CDR2 SVGAGI (reference sequence). The CDR3: CAAGGQSNEKLFF. The DNA for the CDR3 is TGTGCCGCGGGGGGGCAGTCTAATGAAAAACTGTTTTTT.

In this sample, this clone turned up once. The V gene is TRBV21-1, the J gene TRBJ1-2; the D call TRBD1 from the table was never checked on the DNA. TRBV21-1 is deemed a pseudogene. The CDR3 totals 14 residues. CDR3 in amino acids: CASSKAGTGYGYTF. CDR3 DNA sequence: TGTGCCAGCAGCAAAGCAGGGACAGGCTATGGCTACACCTTC.

The chain combines TRBV15 with TRBJ2-3; D is ambiguous. The CDR3 runs to 11 residues. V was clipped by 3 bases and J by 10 bases, with 8 bases between them. The germline V gene has CDR1 LNHNV and CDR2 YYDKDF (reference sequence). The CDR3 DNA is TGTGCCACCAGCAGGCGACTTGCGCAGTATTTT. Protein: CATSRRLAQYF.

The rearrangement links TRBV6-1 to TRBJ1-2; 9 bases align to TRBD1. V lost 1 base and J lost 3; bases outside the gene matches: 3. The CDR3 spans 15 residues. The V gene's germline CDR1 is MNHNS and CDR2 SASEGT. CDR3 amino acids: CASSEGTGGHYGYTF. The CDR3 DNA follows: TGTGCCAGCAGTGAAGGAACAGGGGGCCACTATGGCTACACCTTC.

This sequence joins TRBV9 and TRBJ2-1; TRBD1 might be the D (5 bases). The CDR3 spans 13 residues. Germline V gene data show CDR1 as SGDLS and CDR2 as YYNGEE. V lost 0 bases and J 10 bases, leaving 11 bases between the germline ends. CDR3 bases: TGTGCCAGCAGCGTAGGGGGCACCACCGAGCAGTTCTTC. Protein: CASSVGGTTEQFF.

The chain is built from TRBV27 and TRBJ2-3, with D possibly matching TRBD1 (6 bases). The CDR3 has 12 residues. Germline assignment: CDR1 MNHEY and CDR2 SMNVEV (reference sequence). The DNA for the CDR3 is TGTGAGTCTAGGGGGTTTTTTGATACGCAGTATTTT. It codes for CESRGFFDTQYF.

This chain links TRBV18 with TRBJ2-5; D unresolved. Germline loops: CDR1 KGHSH, CDR2 LQKENI. The ends were cut back, 1 base at V and 2 bases at J, with 8 bases in the middle. The CDR3 loop spans 14 amino acids. CDR3 nucleotides: TGTGCCAGCTCACCACGGCCAGCACAAGAGACCCAGTACTTC. This gives the protein CASSPRPAQETQYF.

This clone was counted a single time. This chain connects TRBV7-8 to TRBJ2-5; D may be TRBD1 (6 bases). CDR1 SGHVS and CDR2 FQNEAQ come from the germline V gene. V gave up 1 base and J gave up 1 base, with 10 bases separating them. This CDR3 spans 15 amino acids. The CDR3 DNA sequence: TGTGCCAGCAGCTTAGTCGAGACAGGCCAAGAGACCCAGTACTTC. Protein: CASSLVETGQETQYF. Using reference TRBV7-8 and TRBJ2-5 for the parts outside the CDR3, the full variable domain is GAGVSQSPRYKVAKRGQDVALRCDPISGHVSLFWYQQALGQGPEFLTYFQNEAQLDKSGLPSDRFFAERPEGSVSTLKIQRTQQEDSAVYLCASSLVETGQETQYFGPGTRLLVL.

This rearrangement joins TRBV5-6 to TRBJ2-7; 10 positions match TRBD2. V dropped 6 bases and J dropped 6; count of bases not matched to a gene: 9. This CDR3 is 14 amino acids long. Per germline, CDR1 SGHDT and CDR2 YYEEEE. CDR3 nucleotide sequence: TGTGCCAGCATTAGGAGCGGGAGGGTCTCCGAGCAGTACTTC. As protein: CASIRSGRVSEQYF.

This chain connects TRBV5-4 to TRBJ2-3; D perhaps matches TRBD2 (5 bases). V gave up 0 bases and J gave up 0 bases, with 8 bases separating them. The CDR3 has 15 residues. Per germline, CDR1 SGHNT and CDR2 YYREEE (reference sequence). The CDR3 nucleotides read TGTGCCAGCAGCTTGGAAGGCGGGAGCACAGATACGCAGTATTTT. Translation: CASSLEGGSTDTQYF.

CDR3 DNA sequence: TGTGCCAGCAGTTCTGTCTCCTACGAGCAGTACTTC. Its translation is CASSSVSYEQYF. The chain combines TRBV28 with TRBJ2-7; unclear D gene. CDR3 size: 12 residues. The germline gives CDR1 MDHEN, CDR2 SYDVKM. The V and J ends lost 4 bases and 0 bases respectively, with 4 bases between them.

The gene calls are TRBV5-1 and TRBJ2-4; 9 nucleotides agree with TRBD1. Per germline, CDR1 SGHRS and CDR2 YFSETQ. The trim removed 2 bases at V and 0 bases at J, leaving 9 bases unmatched. The CDR3 consists of 18 residues. Here the CDR3 DNA reads TGCGCCAGCAGCTTTAGTCCTGGACAGGGGATAGCCAAAAACATTCAGTACTTC. This codes for CASSFSPGQGIAKNIQYF.

CDR3 sequence reads: CAWSPGSGYGRGYTF. For the CDR3, the DNA is TGTGCCTGGAGTCCGGGGAGTGGGTATGGGAGGGGCTACACCTTC. This sequence joins TRBV30 and TRBJ1-2; D is undetermined. This CDR3 comprises 15 residues. The germline V gene has CDR1 GTSNPN and CDR2 SVGIG (reference sequence). Trimming removed 2 bases from V and 8 bases from J, with 21 bases in between.

This chain links TRBV2 with TRBJ2-2; 7 bases are a match to TRBD1. Germline values: CDR1 SNHLY, CDR2 FYNNEI. V lost 3 bases, J lost 4 bases, and 2 bases stayed unmatched. The CDR3 spans 14 residues. The CDR3 here is CASSERGRTGELFF. The CDR3 DNA follows: TGTGCCAGCAGTGAGAGGGGGCGCACCGGGGAGCTGTTTTTT.

The chain links TRBV7-2 to TRBJ2-7; D not resolved. Trimming took off 11 bases at V and 2 bases at J, with 19 bases between the two ends. Germline values: CDR1 SGHTA, CDR2 FQGNSA. This CDR3 is 14 amino acids long. CDR3 sequence reads: CAGRTTGGAYEQYF. CDR3 DNA sequence: TGTGCCGGACGAACGACCGGCGGAGCCTACGAGCAGTACTTC.

The V gene is TRBV5-6, the J gene TRBJ2-7; 7 nucleotides agree with TRBD2. The CDR3 length is 15 residues. Per germline, CDR1 SGHDT and CDR2 YYEEEE. J lost 4 bases, V lost 3 bases, and 10 bases had no gene match. The CDR3 coding sequence is TGTGCCAGCAGCTCTCGCGGGAGTCGTTCGTACGAGCAGTACTTC. Translating gives CASSSRGSRSYEQYF. The whole variable domain, filled in from reference TRBV5-6 and TRBJ2-7, reads DAGVTQSPTHLIKTRGQQVTLRCSPKSGHDTVSWYQQALGQGPQFIFQYYEEEERQRGNFPDRFSGHQFPNYSSELNVNALLLGDSALYLCASSSRGSRSYEQYFGPGTRLTVT.

The sample holds one count of this clone. The chain recombines TRBV28 with TRBJ1-4; no reliable D call. From germline, CDR1 is MDHEN and CDR2 SYDVKM. Trimming left V 6 bases short and J 10 bases short, with 15 bases between. This CDR3 has 13 amino acids. CDR3 residues: CASRLFQLGKLFF. Written as DNA, the CDR3 is TGTGCCAGCAGACTATTTCAGTTGGGAAAACTGTTTTTT.